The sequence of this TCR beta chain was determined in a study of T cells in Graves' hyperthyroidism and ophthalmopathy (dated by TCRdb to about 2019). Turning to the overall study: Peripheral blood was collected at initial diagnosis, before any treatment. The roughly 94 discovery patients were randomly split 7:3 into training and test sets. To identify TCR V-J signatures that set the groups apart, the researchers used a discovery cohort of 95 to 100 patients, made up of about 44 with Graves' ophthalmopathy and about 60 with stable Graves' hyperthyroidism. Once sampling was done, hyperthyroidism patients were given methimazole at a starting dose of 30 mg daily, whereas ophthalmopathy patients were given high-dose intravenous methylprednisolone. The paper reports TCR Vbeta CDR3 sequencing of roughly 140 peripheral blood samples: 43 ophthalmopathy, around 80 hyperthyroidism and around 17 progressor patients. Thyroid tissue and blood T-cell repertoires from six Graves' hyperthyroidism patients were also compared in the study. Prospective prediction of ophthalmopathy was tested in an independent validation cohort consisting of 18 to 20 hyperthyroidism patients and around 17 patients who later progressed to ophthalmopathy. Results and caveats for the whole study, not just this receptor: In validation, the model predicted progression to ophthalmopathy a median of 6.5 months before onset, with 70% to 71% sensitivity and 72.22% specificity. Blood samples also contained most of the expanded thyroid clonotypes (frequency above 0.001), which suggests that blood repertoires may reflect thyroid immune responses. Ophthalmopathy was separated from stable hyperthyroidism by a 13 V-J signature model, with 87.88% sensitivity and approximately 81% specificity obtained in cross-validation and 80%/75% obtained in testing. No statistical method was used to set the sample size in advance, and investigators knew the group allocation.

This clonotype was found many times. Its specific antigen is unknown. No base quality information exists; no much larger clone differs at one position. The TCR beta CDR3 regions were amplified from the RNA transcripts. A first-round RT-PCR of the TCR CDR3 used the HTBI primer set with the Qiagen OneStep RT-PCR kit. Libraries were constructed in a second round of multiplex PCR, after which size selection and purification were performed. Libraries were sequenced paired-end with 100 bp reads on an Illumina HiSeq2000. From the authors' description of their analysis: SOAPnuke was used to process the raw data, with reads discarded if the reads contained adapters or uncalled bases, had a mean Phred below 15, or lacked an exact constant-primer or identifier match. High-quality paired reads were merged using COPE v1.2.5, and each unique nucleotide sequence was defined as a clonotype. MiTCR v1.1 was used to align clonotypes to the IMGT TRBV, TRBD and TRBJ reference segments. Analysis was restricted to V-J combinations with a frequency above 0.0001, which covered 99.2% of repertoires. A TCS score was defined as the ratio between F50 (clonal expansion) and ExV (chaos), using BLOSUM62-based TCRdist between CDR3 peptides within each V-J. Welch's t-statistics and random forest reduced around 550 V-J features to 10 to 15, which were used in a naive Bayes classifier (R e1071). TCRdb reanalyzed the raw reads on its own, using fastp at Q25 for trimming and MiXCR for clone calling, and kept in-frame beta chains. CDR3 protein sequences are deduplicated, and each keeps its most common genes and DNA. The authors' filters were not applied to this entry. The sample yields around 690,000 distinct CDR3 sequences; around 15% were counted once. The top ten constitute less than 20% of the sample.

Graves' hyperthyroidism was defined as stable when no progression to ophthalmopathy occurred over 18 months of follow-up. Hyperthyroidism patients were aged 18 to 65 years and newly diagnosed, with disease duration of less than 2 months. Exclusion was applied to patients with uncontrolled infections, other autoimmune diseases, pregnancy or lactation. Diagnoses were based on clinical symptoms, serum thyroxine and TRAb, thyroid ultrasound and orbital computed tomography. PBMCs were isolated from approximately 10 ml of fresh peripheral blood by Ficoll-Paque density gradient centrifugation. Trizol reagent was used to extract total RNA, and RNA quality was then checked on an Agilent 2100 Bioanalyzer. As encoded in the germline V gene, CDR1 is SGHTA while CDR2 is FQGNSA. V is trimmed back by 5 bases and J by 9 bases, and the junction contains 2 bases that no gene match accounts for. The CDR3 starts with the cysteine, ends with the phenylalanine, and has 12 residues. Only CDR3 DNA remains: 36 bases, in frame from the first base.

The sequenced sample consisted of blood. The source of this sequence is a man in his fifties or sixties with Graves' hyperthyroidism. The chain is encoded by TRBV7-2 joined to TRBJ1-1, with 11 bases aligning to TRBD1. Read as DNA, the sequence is TGTGCCAGCAGCCGGACAGGGGGCCAAGCTTTCTTT. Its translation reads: CASSRTGGQAFF. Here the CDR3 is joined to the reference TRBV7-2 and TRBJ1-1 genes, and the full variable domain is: GAGVSQSPSNKVTEKGKDVELRCDPISGHTALYWYRQSLGQGLEFLIYFQGNSAPDKSGLPSDRFSAERTGGSVSTLTIQRTQQEDSAVYLCASSRTGGQAFFGQGTRLTVV.